This T cell receptor beta chain emerged from a study of CD8 T cells in ankylosing spondylitis (dated by TCRdb to the late 2010s). Context from the whole study: The study profiled T cell receptor beta repertoires in healthy donors and ankylosing spondylitis patients to find disease-linked TCR variants. In total, the full study cohort was made up of 108 healthy donors and 25 to 30 ankylosing spondylitis patients. Samples of peripheral blood were taken, and for ankylosing spondylitis patients, synovial fluid was collected as well.

Sequenced on an Illumina HiSeq 2500. TCR beta libraries were prepared by quantitative 5'-RACE with molecular barcodes. Per the authors' processing: To identify disease-linked TCR variants, a new computational method was used, one built on a probabilistic model of VDJ rearrangement. TCRdb ran its own pipeline on the public reads, namely fastp trimming at Q25 and MiXCR clone calling, and kept in-frame beta chains. CDR3 protein sequences are deduplicated, and each keeps its most common genes and DNA. TCRdb, rather than the study authors, made the V and J calls. This sample holds about 540,000 distinct CDR3 sequences; 12% were observed only once. The ten largest clones represent nearly 7% of the sample. General conclusions and limits of the study: Some motif variants had previously been reported in the synovial fluid and blood of reactive arthritis patients, which suggests shared mechanisms of disease initiation. The disease-linked clones were reported as significantly enriched in matched synovial fluid samples from ankylosing spondylitis patients. The disease-linked clones showed a CD8+ phenotype and occurred at relatively low frequencies in peripheral blood. Blood from ankylosing spondylitis patients appeared to be characterized by a TCR beta motif made up of under ten highly homologous amino acid variants.

This clonotype appeared a few times. Its antigen is still unknown. Qualities for individual bases were not recorded, and no much larger clone is one base off. Trimming takes 11 bases from V and 0 bases from J, and the germline ends sit 14 bases apart. From cysteine to phenylalanine, the CDR3 is 15 amino acids long. The read is trimmed to its CDR3 DNA, 45 bases read in frame from base 1. Sequenced: blood, either unsorted or a sorted T cell fraction (not recorded which). The sequence is built from TRBV12-3 or TRBV12-4 and TRBJ2-6, with the D gene not confidently named. The sequence was collected from a male donor with ankylosing spondylitis. The sequenced DNA: TGTGCCGTATGGTCGGGCCGCTCTGGGGCCAACGTCCTGACTTTC. Its protein is CAVWSGRSGANVLTF.